The entry below describes one T cell receptor (beta chain). The CDR3 totals 19 residues. Some clones are missing from TCRdb's copy, which holds only in-frame ones; the method was immunoSEQ multiplex PCR. The table includes about 150,000 clones, approximately 90% detected once. The data originate from a study of T cell responses to AZD1222 COVID-19 vaccine. Study-wide background: Investigators merged groups given second doses at roughly 4 or roughly 12 weeks.

The chain has TRBV21-1 and TRBJ2-1; TRBD2, the table's D call, was not compared with the DNA. TRBV21-1 is reported as a pseudogene. The TCR was taken from an adult in good health. This specimen was peripheral blood, taken on day 0 of AZD1222 vaccination. The CDR3 sequence is CASSEKFYPGTRSARGQFF. CDR3 nucleotide sequence: TGTGCCAGCAGCGAAAAATTCTACCCCGGGACTAGAAGTGCTAGAGGGCAGTTCTTC.